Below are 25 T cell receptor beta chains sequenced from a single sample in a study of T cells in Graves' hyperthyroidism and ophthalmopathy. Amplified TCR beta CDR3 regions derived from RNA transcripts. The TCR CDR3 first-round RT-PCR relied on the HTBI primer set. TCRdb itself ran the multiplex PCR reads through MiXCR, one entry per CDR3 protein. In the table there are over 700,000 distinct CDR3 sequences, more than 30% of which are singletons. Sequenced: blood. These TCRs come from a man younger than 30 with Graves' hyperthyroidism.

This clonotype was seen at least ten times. The CDR3 coding sequence is TGTGCCAGCAGCTTAGAGGGTGGGCAGCCCCAGCATTTT. Residues: CASSLEGGQPQHF. The chain uses TRBV7-9 and TRBJ1-5; D ambiguous. The CDR3 extends over 13 amino acids. The V gene's germline CDR1 is SEHNR and CDR2 FQNEAQ (reference sequence). Trimming took 1 base from V and 7 from J, leaving 8 bases between them.

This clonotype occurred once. The CDR3 region has the DNA TGTGCCAGCAGCCTTACAGGGGGGGCTTCAGAAAAACTGTTTTTT. This gives the protein CASSLTGGASEKLFF. The chain is built from TRBV7-2 and TRBJ1-4; TRBD1 matches at 8 bases. This CDR3 contains 15 residues. Germline V gives CDR1 SGHTA, CDR2 FQGNSA. After removal of 5 bases from V and 8 bases from J, the junction contained 10 bases not matched to a gene.

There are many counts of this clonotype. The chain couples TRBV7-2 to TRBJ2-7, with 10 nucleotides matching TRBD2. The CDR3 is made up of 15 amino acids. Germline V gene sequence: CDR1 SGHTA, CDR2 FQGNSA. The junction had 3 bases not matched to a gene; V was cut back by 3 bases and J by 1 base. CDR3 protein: CASSLGTSASYEQYF. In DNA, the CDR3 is TGTGCCAGCAGCTTGGGGACTAGCGCTTCCTACGAGCAGTACTTC.

Here the CDR3 reads CASSAGPGDEQYF. CDR3 sequence (DNA): TGTGCCAGCAGCGCGGGACCCGGGGACGAGCAGTACTTC. The chain combines TRBV11-2 with TRBJ2-7; D may be TRBD2 (6 bases). With 5 bases removed from V and 5 bases from J, the gap between germline ends came to 13 bases. The CDR3 length is 13 residues. Per germline, CDR1 SGHAT and CDR2 FQNNGV.

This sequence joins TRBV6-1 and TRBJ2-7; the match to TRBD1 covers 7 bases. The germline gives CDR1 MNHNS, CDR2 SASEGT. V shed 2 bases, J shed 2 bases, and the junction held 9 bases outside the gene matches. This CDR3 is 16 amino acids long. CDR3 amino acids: CASSEPTGQSTYEQYF. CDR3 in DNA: TGTGCCAGCAGTGAACCTACGGGACAGTCTACCTACGAGCAGTACTTC.

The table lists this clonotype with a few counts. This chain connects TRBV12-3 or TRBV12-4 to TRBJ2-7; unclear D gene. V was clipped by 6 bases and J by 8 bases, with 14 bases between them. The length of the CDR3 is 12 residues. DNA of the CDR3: TGTGCCAGCAGCCCACGCCGGGTTCAGCAGTACTTC. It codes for CASSPRRVQQYF.

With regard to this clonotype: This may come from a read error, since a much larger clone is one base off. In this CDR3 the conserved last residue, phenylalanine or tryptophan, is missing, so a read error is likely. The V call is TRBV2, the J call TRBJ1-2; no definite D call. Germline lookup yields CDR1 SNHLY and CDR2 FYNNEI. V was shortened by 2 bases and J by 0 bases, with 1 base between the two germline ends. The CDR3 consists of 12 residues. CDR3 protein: CASSETNYGYTL. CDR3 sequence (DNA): TGTGCCAGCAGTGAAACTAACTATGGCTACACCCTC.

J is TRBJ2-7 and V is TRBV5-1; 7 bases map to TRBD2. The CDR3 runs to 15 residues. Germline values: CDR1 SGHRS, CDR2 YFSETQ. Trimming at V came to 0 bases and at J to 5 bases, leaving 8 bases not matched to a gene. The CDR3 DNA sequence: TGCGCCAGCAGCTTGGATAGCGGGCGACGGGACGAGCAGTACTTC. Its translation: CASSLDSGRRDEQYF.

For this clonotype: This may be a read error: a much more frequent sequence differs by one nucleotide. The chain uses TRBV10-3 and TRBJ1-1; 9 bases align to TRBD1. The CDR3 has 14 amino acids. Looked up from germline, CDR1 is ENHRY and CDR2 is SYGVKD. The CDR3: CTISTTDRGNKAFF. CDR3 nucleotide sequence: TGTACCATCAGCACCACCGACAGGGGGAATAAAGCTTTCTTT.

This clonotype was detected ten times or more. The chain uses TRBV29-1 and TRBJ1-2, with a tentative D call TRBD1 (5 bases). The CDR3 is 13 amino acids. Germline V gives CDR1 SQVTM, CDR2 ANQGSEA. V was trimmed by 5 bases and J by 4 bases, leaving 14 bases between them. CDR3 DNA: TGCAGCGTTAATCAAGCGGGACCCTATGGCTACACCTTC. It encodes CSVNQAGPYGYTF.

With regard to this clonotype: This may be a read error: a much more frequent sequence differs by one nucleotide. The CDR3 loop reads CASSVKLQETQHF. For the CDR3, the DNA is TGTGCCAGCAGCGTTAAGTTGCAAGAGACCCAGCACTTC. The chain has TRBV9 and TRBJ2-5, with D hard to call. Germline V gene lookup returns CDR1 SGDLS and CDR2 YYNGEE. The CDR3 extends over 13 amino acids. The full variable domain, completed using reference TRBV9 and TRBJ2-5, is DSGVTQTPKHLITATGQRVTLRCSPRSGDLSVYWYQQSLDQGLQFLIQYYNGEERAKGNILERFSAQQFPDLHSELNLSSLELGDSALYFCASSVKLQETQHFGPGTRLLVL.

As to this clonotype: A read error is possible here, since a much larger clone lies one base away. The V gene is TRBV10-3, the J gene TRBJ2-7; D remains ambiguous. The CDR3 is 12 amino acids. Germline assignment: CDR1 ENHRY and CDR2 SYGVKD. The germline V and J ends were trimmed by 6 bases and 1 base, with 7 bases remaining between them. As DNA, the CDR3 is TGTGCCATCAGGGACGTTTCCTACGAGCAGTACTTC. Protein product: CAIRDVSYEQYF.

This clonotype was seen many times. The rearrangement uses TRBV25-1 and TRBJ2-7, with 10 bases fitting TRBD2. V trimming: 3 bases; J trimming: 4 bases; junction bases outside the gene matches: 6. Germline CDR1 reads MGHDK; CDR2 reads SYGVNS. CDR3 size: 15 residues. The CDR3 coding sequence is TGTGCCAGCAGTGACGCAGGACTAGCGGCATACGAGCAGTACTTC. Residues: CASSDAGLAAYEQYF.

The CDR3 sequence is CSASADLPGLAGGETQYF. DNA of the CDR3: TGCAGTGCTAGTGCAGACTTACCCGGACTAGCGGGAGGAGAGACCCAGTACTTC. This chain joins TRBV20-1 and TRBJ2-5, with TRBD2 matching over 14 bases. This CDR3 has 18 residues. Trimming took 3 bases from V and 4 from J; bases not matched to a gene: 13. Germline V CDR1 and CDR2: DFQATT, SNEGSKA (reference sequence).

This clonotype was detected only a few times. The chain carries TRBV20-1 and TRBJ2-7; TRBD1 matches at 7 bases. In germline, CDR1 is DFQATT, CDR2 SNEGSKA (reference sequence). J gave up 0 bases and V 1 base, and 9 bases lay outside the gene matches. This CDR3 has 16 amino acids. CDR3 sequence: CSARGVRDSPSYEQYF. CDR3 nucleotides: TGCAGTGCTAGAGGAGTGAGGGACAGTCCCTCCTACGAGCAGTACTTC.

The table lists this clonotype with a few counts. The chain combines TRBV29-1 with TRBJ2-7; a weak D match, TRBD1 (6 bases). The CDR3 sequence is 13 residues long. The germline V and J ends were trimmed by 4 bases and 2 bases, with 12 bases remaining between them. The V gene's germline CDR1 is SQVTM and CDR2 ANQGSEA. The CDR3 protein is CSVVGQQTYEQYF. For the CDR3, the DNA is TGCAGCGTTGTTGGACAGCAGACCTACGAGCAGTACTTC.

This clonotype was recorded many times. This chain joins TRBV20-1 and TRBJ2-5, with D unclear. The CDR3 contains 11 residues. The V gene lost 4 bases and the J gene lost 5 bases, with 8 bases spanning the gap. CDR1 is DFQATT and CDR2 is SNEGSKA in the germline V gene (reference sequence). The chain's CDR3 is CSAKWAETQYF. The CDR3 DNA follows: TGCAGTGCTAAGTGGGCGGAGACCCAGTACTTC.

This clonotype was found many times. The CDR3 nucleotides read TGCAGTGCTGGGGGGACTGGGCTCGACGAGCAGTACTTC. Protein: CSAGGTGLDEQYF. The rearrangement uses TRBV20-1 and TRBJ2-7, with D possibly matching TRBD2 (6 bases). From germline, CDR1 is DFQATT and CDR2 SNEGSKA (reference sequence). The CDR3 extends over 13 amino acids. V was trimmed by 5 bases and J by 5 bases, leaving 16 bases between them.

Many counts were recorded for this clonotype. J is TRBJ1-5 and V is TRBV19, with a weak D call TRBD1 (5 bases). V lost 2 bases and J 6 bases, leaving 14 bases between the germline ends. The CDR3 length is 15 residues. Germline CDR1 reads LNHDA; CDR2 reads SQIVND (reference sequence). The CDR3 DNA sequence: TGTGCCAGTAGTATACACGGGGCGGATAGTCAGCCCCAGCATTTT. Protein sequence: CASSIHGADSQPQHF.

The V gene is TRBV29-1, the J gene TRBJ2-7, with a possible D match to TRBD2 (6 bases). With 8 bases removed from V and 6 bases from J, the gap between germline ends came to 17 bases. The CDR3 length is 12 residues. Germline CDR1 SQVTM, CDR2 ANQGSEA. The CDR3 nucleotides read TGCAGCAGTGGAGGGCCAGGACGCGAGCAGTACTTC. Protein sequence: CSSGGPGREQYF.

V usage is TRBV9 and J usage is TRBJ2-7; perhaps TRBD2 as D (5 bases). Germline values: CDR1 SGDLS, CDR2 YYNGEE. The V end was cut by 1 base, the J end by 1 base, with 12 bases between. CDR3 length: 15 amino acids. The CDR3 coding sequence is TGTGCCAGCAGCGTATGGGGTAGCGCTTCCTACGAGCAGTACTTC. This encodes CASSVWGSASYEQYF.

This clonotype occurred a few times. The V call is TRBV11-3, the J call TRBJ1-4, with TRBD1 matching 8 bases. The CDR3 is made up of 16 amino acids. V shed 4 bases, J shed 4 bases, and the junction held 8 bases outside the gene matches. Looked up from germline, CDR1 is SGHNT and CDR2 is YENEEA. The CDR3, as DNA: TGTGCCAGCAGCTCCCTGTCGGGACAGGATAATGAAAAACTGTTTTTT. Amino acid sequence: CASSSLSGQDNEKLFF.

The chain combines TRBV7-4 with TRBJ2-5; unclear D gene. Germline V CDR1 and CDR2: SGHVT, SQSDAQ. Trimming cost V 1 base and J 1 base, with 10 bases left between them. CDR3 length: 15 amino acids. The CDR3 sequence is CASSLVAVLQETQYF. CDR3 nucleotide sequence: TGTGCCAGCAGCTTAGTTGCAGTCCTCCAAGAGACCCAGTACTTC.

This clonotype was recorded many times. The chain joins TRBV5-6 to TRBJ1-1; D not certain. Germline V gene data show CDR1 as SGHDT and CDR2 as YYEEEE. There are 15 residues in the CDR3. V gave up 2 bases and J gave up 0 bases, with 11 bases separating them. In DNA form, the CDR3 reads TGTGCCAGCAGCTTACGCGGGCACATGAACACTGAAGCTTTCTTT. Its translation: CASSLRGHMNTEAFF.

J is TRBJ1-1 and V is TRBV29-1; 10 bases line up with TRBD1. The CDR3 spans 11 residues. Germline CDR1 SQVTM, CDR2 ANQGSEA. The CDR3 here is CNGQGDTEAFF. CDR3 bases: TGCAACGGACAGGGGGACACTGAAGCTTTCTTT.